The sequence of this T cell receptor (beta chain) was determined in a study of graft-versus-host responses after intestinal transplantation. The CDR3 loop spans 14 amino acids. Germline values: CDR1 GTSNPN, CDR2 SVGIG (reference sequence). With 0 bases removed from V and 2 bases from J, the gap between germline ends came to 11 bases. Lamina propria and intraepithelial lymphocytes were released by processing graft tissue. Only in-frame clones appear in the TCRdb table, and some are missing; sequencing was by immunoSEQ multiplex PCR. This table has nearly 15,000 clones, 59% appearing once. The rearrangement uses TRBV30 and TRBJ2-7, with a weak D call TRBD1 (8 bases). Sample: ileum tissue, taken 524 days after transplant. This clonotype was sampled from a human patient who received an intestinal transplant, so some T cells may come from the graft donor. In nucleotides, the CDR3 is TGTGCCTGGAGTGTACAGGGGGGGGCCTACGAGCAGTACTTC. Protein: CAWSVQGGAYEQYF.